Following are 16 T cell receptor beta chains from one sample sequenced in a study of T cell repertoires in cytomegalovirus infection. TCRdb re-called the reads with MiXCR, one entry per CDR3 protein. This sample carries hundreds of thousands of distinct CDR3 sequences, approximately 24% of them seen once, and the ten largest clones take 7.5% to 9%. The sample comprised CD8+ T cells from PBMCs. These receptors originate from a human donor in good health (CMV status not recorded). Some clones in this sample may be carry-over from other donors' samples.

The table lists this clonotype with many counts. This rearrangement joins TRBV7-6 to TRBJ2-5; TRBD2 matches at 12 bases. This CDR3 has 16 amino acids. Germline loops: CDR1 SGHVS, CDR2 FNYEAQ. V shed 4 bases and J 1 base; nucleotides not matched to a gene: 4. In DNA form, the CDR3 reads TGTGCCAGCAGCTCGCGGACTAGCGGGGTCCAAGAGACCCAGTACTTC. Protein sequence: CASSSRTSGVQETQYF.

This clonotype was counted between two and nine times. This chain connects TRBV6-6 to TRBJ1-5; 8 bases align to TRBD1. V trimming: 7 bases; J trimming: 3 bases; junction bases outside the gene matches: 5. CDR1 MNHNY and CDR2 SVGAGI come from the germline V gene (reference sequence). The CDR3 runs to 14 residues. This CDR3 reads CASTPGGTNQPQHF. CDR3 in DNA: TGTGCCAGCACTCCAGGGGGCACCAATCAGCCCCAGCATTTT.

The J gene is TRBJ2-1, the V gene TRBV20-1; 8 bases line up with TRBD2. This CDR3 has 16 amino acids. The trim removed 5 bases at V and 7 bases at J, leaving 16 bases unmatched. Per the germline V gene, CDR1 is DFQATT and CDR2 is SNEGSKA (reference sequence). The CDR3 nucleotides read TGCAGTGCTCCTAAACAGACTAGCGTACTACAAAATGAGCAGTTCTTC. Its protein is CSAPKQTSVLQNEQFF.

The chain joins TRBV12-3 or TRBV12-4 to TRBJ1-1; unclear D gene. V lost 6 bases and J lost 10, with 15 bases in between. The CDR3 runs 12 residues. The CDR3 DNA sequence: TGTGCCAGCAGCCAAGACGGAGCTGGAGCTTTCTTT. Translating gives CASSQDGAGAFF.

Ten or more counts support this clonotype. The genes are TRBV7-6 and TRBJ2-1, with 9 bases identical to TRBD1. The CDR3 runs to 15 residues. V was pared by 1 base and J by 7 bases, with 5 bases of the junction left unmatched. The germline V gene encodes CDR1 SGHVS and CDR2 FNYEAQ. The CDR3 nucleotides are TGTGCCAGCAGCTTAGAGGGGACAGGGAGAAATGAGCAGTTCTTC. Translated, it gives CASSLEGTGRNEQFF.

This clonotype has just a few counts. This sequence joins TRBV20-1 and TRBJ1-6; tentatively, D is TRBD1 (6 bases). Trimming took off 5 bases at V and 0 bases at J, with 14 bases between the two ends. The CDR3 covers 16 residues. CDR1 and CDR2 (germline): DFQATT, SNEGSKA (reference sequence). Here the CDR3 reads CSAFNTGSSYNSPLHF. For the CDR3, the DNA is TGCAGTGCTTTTAACACAGGGAGCTCCTATAATTCACCCCTCCACTTT.

This clonotype occurred many times. The chain couples TRBV7-2 to TRBJ2-3; 9 bases fit TRBD1. The CDR3 is made up of 15 amino acids. Germline lookup yields CDR1 SGHTA and CDR2 FQGNSA. Trimming took 5 bases from V and 2 from J; bases not matched to a gene: 5. CDR3 sequence: CASSQYRGLTDTQYF. CDR3 DNA sequence: TGTGCCAGCAGCCAATACAGGGGGCTCACAGATACGCAGTATTTT.

Only a few counts were recorded for this clonotype. V usage is TRBV7-9 and J usage is TRBJ2-1; 7 bases agree with TRBD1. Trimming cost V 4 bases and J 1 base; bases outside gene matches: 7. From germline, CDR1 is SEHNR and CDR2 FQNEAQ (reference sequence). The CDR3 is 16 residues long. This CDR3 reads CASSSTDRRSYNEQFF. The DNA of the CDR3 is TGTGCCAGCAGCTCCACGGACAGGCGGTCCTACAATGAGCAGTTCTTC.

The chain joins TRBV7-8 to TRBJ2-5; 8 bases are a match to TRBD2. The V gene end was trimmed by 6 bases and the J gene end by 13 bases; junction bases not matched to a gene: 10. Germline assignment: CDR1 SGHVS and CDR2 FQNEAQ. The CDR3 sequence is 12 residues long. Here the CDR3 reads CASSPGGGVLYF. CDR3 DNA: TGTGCCAGCAGTCCGGGGGGGGGCGTTTTGTACTTC.

This clonotype was counted a few times. This chain uses TRBV5-1 with TRBJ2-6; 9 bases fit TRBD2. CDR3 length: 19 amino acids. V dropped 3 bases and J dropped 1; count of bases not matched to a gene: 11. Germline V gene sequence: CDR1 SGHRS, CDR2 YFSETQ. CDR3 sequence: CASSSASGVSPSGANVLTF. As DNA, the CDR3 is TGCGCCAGCAGCTCAGCTAGCGGGGTTTCCCCTTCTGGGGCCAACGTCCTGACTTTC. The full variable domain, with the rest looked up from reference TRBV5-1 and TRBJ2-6, is KAGVTQTPRYLIKTRGQQVTLSCSPISGHRSVSWYQQTPGQGLQFLFEYFSETQRNKGNFPGRFSGRQFSNSRSEMNVSTLELGDSALYLCASSSASGVSPSGANVLTFGAGSRLTVL.

This clonotype was recorded at least ten times. The chain joins TRBV7-8 to TRBJ2-5, with D hard to call. This CDR3 has 12 residues. The V gene lost 5 bases and the J gene lost 1 base, with 5 bases spanning the gap. The germline V gene encodes CDR1 SGHVS and CDR2 FQNEAQ. DNA for the CDR3: TGTGCCAGCAGCCTATTCCAAGAGACCCAGTACTTC. Amino acid sequence: CASSLFQETQYF.

This clonotype was seen more than once but under ten times. V is TRBV5-1 and J is TRBJ2-2, with D hard to call. The germline gives CDR1 SGHRS, CDR2 YFSETQ. Trimming left V 0 bases short and J 6 bases short, with 12 bases between. The length of the CDR3 is 15 residues. CDR3 residues: CASSLEQAAPGELFF. The CDR3 region has the DNA TGCGCCAGCAGCTTGGAGCAGGCCGCCCCCGGGGAGCTGTTTTTT. Drawing the rest from reference TRBV5-1 and TRBJ2-2, the complete variable domain is KAGVTQTPRYLIKTRGQQVTLSCSPISGHRSVSWYQQTPGQGLQFLFEYFSETQRNKGNFPGRFSGRQFSNSRSEMNVSTLELGDSALYLCASSLEQAAPGELFFGEGSRLTVL.

CDR3 coding DNA: TGTGCCAGCAGTGAAGCAGGGGGACAGGGTTTGGGTTACACTGAAGCTTTCTTT. Translated: CASSEAGGQGLGYTEAFF. The rearrangement links TRBV2 to TRBJ1-1; 9 positions agree with TRBD1. Trimming removed 0 bases from V and 3 bases from J; junction bases left unmatched: 11. This CDR3 region has 18 residues. CDR1 SNHLY and CDR2 FYNNEI come from the germline V gene.

In its sample, this clonotype was seen many times. The V and J genes are TRBV28 and TRBJ2-2; possibly TRBD1 or TRBD2 for D (5 bases each). V lost 3 bases to trimming and J lost 1 base, with 9 bases between them. This CDR3 is built from 15 residues. The germline gives CDR1 MDHEN, CDR2 SYDVKM. Here the CDR3 DNA reads TGTGCCAGCAGTTTCCGGGACCAGAACACCGGGGAGCTGTTTTTT. Its translation: CASSFRDQNTGELFF.

The rearrangement joins TRBV29-1 to TRBJ1-1; TRBD1 aligns across 8 bases. J was trimmed by 6 bases and V by 6 bases; bases with no gene match: 6. The germline V gene encodes CDR1 SQVTM and CDR2 ANQGSEA. The CDR3 has 12 residues. DNA for the CDR3: TGCAGCGTCCAGACGGGACAGGCTGAAGCTTTCTTT. It yields the protein CSVQTGQAEAFF.

The chain is built from TRBV12-3 or TRBV12-4 and TRBJ2-1; a weak D match, TRBD1 (6 bases). This CDR3 contains 12 residues. With 6 bases removed from V and 9 bases from J, the gap between germline ends came to 12 bases. CDR3 sequence (DNA): TGTGCCAGCAGGTACAGGGAGTTTGAGCAGTTCTTC. Translating it yields CASRYREFEQFF.